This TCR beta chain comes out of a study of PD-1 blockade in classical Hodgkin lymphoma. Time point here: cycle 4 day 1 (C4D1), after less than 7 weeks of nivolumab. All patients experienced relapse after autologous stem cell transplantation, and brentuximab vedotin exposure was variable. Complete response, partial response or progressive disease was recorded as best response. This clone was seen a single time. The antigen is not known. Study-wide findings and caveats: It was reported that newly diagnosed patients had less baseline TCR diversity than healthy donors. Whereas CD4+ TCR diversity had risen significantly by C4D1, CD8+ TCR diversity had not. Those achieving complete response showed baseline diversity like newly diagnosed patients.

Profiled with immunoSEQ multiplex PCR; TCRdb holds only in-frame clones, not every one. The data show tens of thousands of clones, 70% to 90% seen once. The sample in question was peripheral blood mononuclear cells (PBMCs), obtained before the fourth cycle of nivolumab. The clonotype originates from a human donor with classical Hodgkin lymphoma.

The CDR3 nucleotides read TGTGCCAGCAGCTTGGGAGGGGGAATTAATGAAAAACTGTTTTTT. Its protein is CASSLGGGINEKLFF. The chain employs TRBV5-5 and TRBJ1-4; possibly TRBD1 for D (6 bases). The germline V gene has CDR1 SGHKS and CDR2 YYEKEE (reference sequence). The V end was cut by 0 bases, the J end by 4 bases, with 10 bases between. The CDR3 consists of 15 residues.